The rows below give T cell receptor beta chains drawn from one sample of a study of PD-1 blockade in mismatch repair-deficient tumors. Clones were sequenced by immunoSEQ multiplex PCR, and TCRdb holds only the in-frame ones, with some missing. Of some 120,000 clones detected, around nine tenths appear once; the ten largest clones hold 12%. The sample consisted of peripheral blood, taken 70 to 73 weeks after starting pembrolizumab. These receptors were obtained from an adult with mismatch repair-deficient cancer. The CDR3 runs from the conserved cysteine through the conserved F or W. A D gene is named only where the DNA matches it firmly. A row's size may be missing; if present it is once, few, many or a size class.

j_call: TRBJ2-7; d_call: TRBD2; v_call: TRBV4-2; clone_size: .; cdr3_nt: TGTGCCAGCAGCCCCTACGGACTAGGGAGACCCTACGAGCAGTACTTC; cdr3_aa: CASSPYGLGRPYEQYF
j_call: TRBJ1-4; d_call: .; v_call: TRBV2; clone_size: .; cdr3_nt: TGTGCCAGCAGGACCTCTTCGGGAACAACTAATGAAAAACTGTTTTTT; cdr3_aa: CASRTSSGTTNEKLFF
j_call: TRBJ1-1; d_call: .; v_call: TRBV6-1; clone_size: .; cdr3_nt: TGTGCCAGCAGTGAAGGACCGGGGAACACTGAAGCTTTCTTT; cdr3_aa: CASSEGPGNTEAFF
j_call: TRBJ1-3; d_call: TRBD1; v_call: TRBV6-6; clone_size: .; cdr3_nt: TGTGCCAGCAGTGACAGGGACTCTGGAAACACCATATATTTT; cdr3_aa: CASSDRDSGNTIYF
j_call: TRBJ1-1; d_call: .; v_call: TRBV5-1; clone_size: .; cdr3_nt: TGCGCCAGCAGCTTGTCAAGATCTGAAGCTTTCTTT; cdr3_aa: CASSLSRSEAFF
j_call: TRBJ2-7; d_call: .; v_call: TRBV7-8; clone_size: few; cdr3_nt: TGTGCGTGTGAGCCCGGGTACTTC; cdr3_aa: CACEPGYF
j_call: TRBJ2-7; d_call: TRBD2; v_call: TRBV4-1; clone_size: .; cdr3_nt: TGCGCCAGCAGCCATTCCGGATTAAGACTAGCGGCCTACGAGCAGTACTTC; cdr3_aa: CASSHSGLRLAAYEQYF
j_call: TRBJ2-7; d_call: TRBD1; v_call: TRBV7-8; clone_size: .; cdr3_nt: TGTGCCAGCAGCTTCAGGGGGCGCGGGTACGAGCAGTACTTC; cdr3_aa: CASSFRGRGYEQYF
j_call: TRBJ2-2; d_call: .; v_call: TRBV16; clone_size: .; cdr3_nt: TGTGCCAGCAGCCAATCTGGCGGGGAGCTGTTTTTT; cdr3_aa: CASSQSGGELFF
j_call: TRBJ1-5; d_call: .; v_call: TRBV5-6; clone_size: .; cdr3_nt: TGTGCCAGCAGCTATATGCAGGGGTCTGGTAGCAATCAGCCCCAGCATTTT; cdr3_aa: CASSYMQGSGSNQPQHF
j_call: TRBJ1-1; d_call: .; v_call: TRBV11-2; clone_size: .; cdr3_nt: TGTGCCAGCAGCTTAGTAAATTCGGGTGGCACTGAAGCTTTCTTT; cdr3_aa: CASSLVNSGGTEAFF
j_call: TRBJ2-7; d_call: .; v_call: TRBV5-6; clone_size: .; cdr3_nt: TGTGCCAGCAGCTTGTCTCAGGGGATAAGCTACGAGCAGTACTTC; cdr3_aa: CASSLSQGISYEQYF
j_call: TRBJ2-7; d_call: .; v_call: TRBV14; clone_size: .; cdr3_nt: TGTGCCAGCAGCCAGATGACTATCTACGAGCAGTACTTC; cdr3_aa: CASSQMTIYEQYF
j_call: TRBJ1-1; d_call: TRBD1; v_call: TRBV6-5; clone_size: .; cdr3_nt: TGTGCCAGCAGCCTGGACAGGGCGACTGAAGCTTTCTTT; cdr3_aa: CASSLDRATEAFF